This passage covers 29 T cell receptor beta chains from one sample sequenced in a study of blood T cell repertoires in COVID-19. Repertoires were generated with immunoSEQ multiplex PCR, while TCRdb's copy carries only in-frame clones and drops some. The table lists over 110,000 clones, about four fifths of them singletons. The specimen was peripheral blood. Receptors were obtained from a human donor in a cohort sampled during active COVID-19.

The gene calls are TRBV4-1 and TRBJ2-1; 8 bases map to TRBD2. The germline gives CDR1 MGHRA, CDR2 YSYEKL. This CDR3 region has 16 residues. The V segment lost 1 base and the J segment 0 bases; nucleotides outside the gene matches: 2. CDR3 sequence reads: CASSQVTSVSYNEQFF. The CDR3 region has the DNA TGCGCCAGCAGCCAAGTGACTAGCGTCTCCTACAATGAGCAGTTCTTC.

With respect to this clone: At one end, the junction sequence differs from germline, possibly due to a read error. The chain carries TRBV19 and TRBJ2-3; 7 bases are a match to TRBD1. The CDR3 runs to 15 residues. CDR1 LNHDA and CDR2 SQIVND come from the germline V gene (reference sequence). The CDR3 DNA reads as TGTGCCAGTAGTCTAGACAGGGCTGGTGGAGATACGCAGTATTTT. This encodes CASSLDRAGGDTQYF.

This clone was recorded once. The chain joins TRBV2 to TRBJ1-2; D remains ambiguous. V was clipped by 2 bases and J by 8 bases, with 15 bases between them. This CDR3 comprises 14 residues. Looked up from germline, CDR1 is SNHLY and CDR2 is FYNNEI. The CDR3 DNA reads as TGTGCCAGCAGTGAACCGTTGTGGGCAAGCGGCTACACCTTC. Protein product: CASSEPLWASGYTF.

The chain employs TRBV27 and TRBJ1-5, with 7 bases aligning to TRBD1. The germline gives CDR1 MNHEY, CDR2 SMNVEV (reference sequence). J gave up 4 bases and V 6 bases, and 21 bases lay outside the gene matches. CDR3 length: 19 amino acids. The CDR3 loop reads CASRILLGYRGRGNQPQHF. CDR3 DNA sequence: TGTGCCAGCAGAATCCTTCTCGGCTACAGGGGACGCGGAAATCAGCCCCAGCATTTT.

The chain employs TRBV11-1 and TRBJ2-1, with D tentatively TRBD2 (7 bases). V shed 5 bases and J shed 5 bases, with 19 bases lying between them. This CDR3 spans 16 amino acids. Germline-derived CDR1 and CDR2 are SGHAT and FQDESV (reference sequence). The CDR3 reads CASSPKAGAINNEQFF. Written as DNA, the CDR3 is TGTGCCAGCAGCCCCAAGGCGGGGGCGATAAACAATGAGCAGTTCTTC.

This chain uses TRBV6-2 or TRBV6-3 with TRBJ2-2, with a weak D call TRBD1 (6 bases). The V gene's germline CDR1 is MNHEY and CDR2 SVGEGT. Trimming removed 6 bases from V and 8 bases from J, with 10 bases in between. The CDR3 totals 12 residues. CDR3 amino acids: CASSQGSGELFF. The CDR3 bases are TGTGCCAGCAGCCAGGGGTCGGGGGAGCTGTTTTTT.

The chain employs TRBV18 and TRBJ2-7; the D gene is possibly TRBD1 (5 bases). V was cut by 3 bases and J by 7 bases, with 10 bases left in between. Germline V gives CDR1 KGHSH, CDR2 LQKENI. This CDR3 is built from 12 residues. The CDR3 here is CASSPDRGEQYF. Written as DNA, the CDR3 is TGTGCCAGCTCACCTGATAGGGGTGAGCAGTACTTC.

The chain is built from TRBV5-1 and TRBJ2-1, with no clear D. Trimming took 0 bases from V and 0 from J, leaving 7 bases between them. Germline assignment: CDR1 SGHRS and CDR2 YFSETQ. There are 15 residues in the CDR3. In DNA form, the CDR3 reads TGCGCCAGCAGCTTGGCCTCTAGCTCCTACAATGAGCAGTTCTTC. The encoded protein is CASSLASSSYNEQFF.

The CDR3 reads CASSSRDTRSGYTF. CDR3 sequence (DNA): TGTGCCAGCAGTTCCCGGGACACTCGCTCTGGCTACACCTTC. The chain employs TRBV27 and TRBJ1-2; weak D call: TRBD1 (6 bases). In germline, CDR1 is MNHEY, CDR2 SMNVEV (reference sequence). The CDR3 totals 14 residues. Trimming stripped 4 bases from V and 7 bases from J, with 16 bases between.

As DNA, the CDR3 is TGTGCCAGCAGAATGGTACTAGCGGAAGGCACCGGGGAGCTGTTTTTT. Residues: CASRMVLAEGTGELFF. The chain links TRBV5-6 to TRBJ2-2; TRBD2 matches 8 bases. CDR3 length equals 16 residues. J gave up 4 bases and V 5 bases, and 10 bases lay outside the gene matches. CDR1 SGHDT and CDR2 YYEEEE come from the germline V gene.

V gene TRBV4-1 combines with J gene TRBJ2-7; 10 bases are a match to TRBD2. Germline CDR1 and CDR2: MGHRA and YSYEKL. There are 16 residues in the CDR3. Trimming cost V 4 bases and J 0 bases; bases outside gene matches: 6. CDR3 sequence (DNA): TGCGCCAGCAGCCTAATAGCGGGAGGAAGCTCCTACGAGCAGTACTTC. Translating it yields CASSLIAGGSSYEQYF.

The V gene is TRBV6-5, the J gene TRBJ1-2; D perhaps matches TRBD1 (6 bases). The V end lost 8 bases, the J end lost 2 bases, and 12 bases lay between the germline ends. The CDR3 runs 13 residues. Germline V gene sequence: CDR1 MNHEY, CDR2 SVGAGI. DNA of the CDR3: TGTGCCAGCCGGACAGCAAGCAACTATGGCTACACCTTC. Translation gives CASRTASNYGYTF.

The chain uses TRBV10-3 and TRBJ1-5; 7 nucleotides line up with TRBD1. CDR3 length: 14 residues. Germline trimming cut 6 bases from V and 3 bases from J; bases unmatched to any gene: 5. Germline V lookup: CDR1 ENHRY, CDR2 SYGVKD. The CDR3 bases are TGTGCCATCAGCGGGACAGTGGACAATCAGCCCCAGCATTTT. Protein product: CAISGTVDNQPQHF.

This rearrangement joins TRBV6-2 or TRBV6-3 to TRBJ2-6; D is uncertain. Germline V gives CDR1 MNHEY, CDR2 SVGEGT. Trimming removed 0 bases from V and 7 bases from J, with 4 bases in between. The CDR3 contains 13 residues. In nucleotides, the CDR3 is TGTGCCAGCAGTTACTCGGCAGCCAACGTCCTGACTTTC. Translation: CASSYSAANVLTF.

The V and J genes are TRBV15 and TRBJ2-1, with D tentatively TRBD2 (6 bases). V lost 5 bases and J 7 bases, leaving 18 bases between the germline ends. The CDR3 covers 15 residues. Per the germline V gene, CDR1 is LNHNV and CDR2 is YYDKDF (reference sequence). CDR3 coding DNA: TGTGCCACCAGCCGGACTCTTATGCGGGAAAATGAGCAGTTCTTC. This translates into CATSRTLMRENEQFF.

The rearrangement links TRBV11-2 to TRBJ2-7, with TRBD2 as a possible D gene (5 bases). CDR3 length equals 13 residues. V was cut by 3 bases and J by 3 bases, with 9 bases left in between. Germline CDR1 is SGHAT and CDR2 is FQNNGV. CDR3 in amino acids: CASSFGRGYEQYF. Here the CDR3 DNA reads TGTGCCAGCAGCTTTGGACGGGGCTACGAGCAGTACTTC.

This clone was detected once. This chain joins TRBV9 and TRBJ2-7; the D is unclear. This CDR3 region has 14 residues. Trimming removed 5 bases from V and 5 bases from J, with 17 bases in between. Germline CDR1 reads SGDLS; CDR2 reads YYNGEE. The chain's CDR3 is CASSPKSLLNEQYF. DNA of the CDR3: TGTGCCAGCAGTCCCAAATCACTACTTAACGAGCAGTACTTC.

J is TRBJ2-7 and V is TRBV4-1; TRBD2 matches at 9 bases. Trimming cost V 2 bases and J 0 bases; bases outside gene matches: 5. This CDR3 is 16 amino acids long. Germline assignment: CDR1 MGHRA and CDR2 YSYEKL. CDR3 in DNA: TGCGCCAGCAGCCAATCGACTAGCGGAACCTCCTACGAGCAGTACTTC. Amino acid sequence: CASSQSTSGTSYEQYF.

This sequence joins TRBV19 and TRBJ2-7; the match to TRBD2 covers 11 bases. The CDR3 is 14 amino acids. Looked up from germline, CDR1 is LNHDA and CDR2 is SQIVND (reference sequence). V gave up 4 bases and J gave up 3 bases; unmatched junction bases: 2. For the CDR3, the DNA is TGTGCCAGTAGTAAACTAGCGGGAGTCTACGAGCAGTACTTC. It translates to CASSKLAGVYEQYF.

V usage is TRBV6-5 and J usage is TRBJ1-1; D unresolved. Germline values: CDR1 MNHEY, CDR2 SVGAGI. CDR3 length: 14 amino acids. Trimming stripped 8 bases from V and 1 base from J, with 14 bases between. The CDR3 region is CASRPGGPNTEAFF. CDR3 bases: TGTGCCAGCCGCCCGGGAGGCCCGAACACTGAAGCTTTCTTT.

The chain is built from TRBV15 and TRBJ2-7, with TRBD1 matching over 7 bases. The J segment lost 1 base and the V segment lost 3 bases, leaving 9 bases of the junction unmatched. CDR3 length equals 16 residues. Germline CDR1 reads LNHNV; CDR2 reads YYDKDF (reference sequence). The CDR3 bases are TGTGCCACCAGCAGGATTGGTCGACAGGGATCCTACGAGCAGTACTTC. Its translation: CATSRIGRQGSYEQYF.

The rearrangement links TRBV29-1 to TRBJ2-5; 8 bases are shared with TRBD1. Germline loops: CDR1 SQVTM, CDR2 ANQGSEA. The length of the CDR3 is 14 residues. J gave up 2 bases and V 2 bases, and 4 bases lay outside the gene matches. This CDR3 reads CSVERQGRQETQYF. CDR3 in DNA: TGCAGCGTTGAACGACAGGGGCGACAAGAGACCCAGTACTTC.

J is TRBJ1-5 and V is TRBV19; 10 bases map to TRBD1. The CDR3 spans 15 residues. J was trimmed by 5 bases and V by 1 base; bases with no gene match: 2. The germline gives CDR1 LNHDA, CDR2 SQIVND (reference sequence). The CDR3 nucleotides read TGTGCCAGTAGTATAGGACAGGGGGCCGATCAGCCCCAGCATTTT. Residues: CASSIGQGADQPQHF.

Comments on this clone: At one end the junction does not follow the germline gene, possibly because of a read error. The genes are TRBV5-6 and TRBJ2-7; a possible D gene is TRBD2 (5 bases). Per germline, CDR1 SGHDT and CDR2 YYEEEE. There are 13 residues in the CDR3. The CDR3 here is CASTLGSSYEQYF. CDR3 coding DNA: TGTGCCAGCACCTTGGGGAGCTCCTACGAGCAGTACTTC.

The V gene is TRBV19, the J gene TRBJ1-6; 7 bases align to TRBD1. Germline trimming cut 7 bases from V and 7 bases from J; bases unmatched to any gene: 7. The germline V gene has CDR1 LNHDA and CDR2 SQIVND (reference sequence). The length of the CDR3 is 14 residues. The CDR3 is CASTSTGANSPLHF. In DNA form, the CDR3 reads TGTGCCAGTACCTCCACAGGGGCGAATTCACCCCTCCACTTT.

The chain links TRBV24-1 to TRBJ2-1; tentative D call: TRBD2 (6 bases). The germline CDR1 and CDR2 sequences are KGHDR and SFDVKD. The CDR3 sequence is 17 residues long. V was cut by 4 bases and J by 8 bases, with 23 bases left in between. CDR3 DNA sequence: TGTGCCACCAGTGACACTAAAGCGGAGGGGAGACTCGATGAGCAGTTCTTC. Translating gives CATSDTKAEGRLDEQFF.

The chain uses TRBV5-8 and TRBJ1-3; a possible D gene is TRBD1 (6 bases). This CDR3 is 16 amino acids long. V was pared by 0 bases and J by 0 bases, with 10 bases between. Per germline, CDR1 SGHTS and CDR2 YDEGEE. The CDR3 loop reads CASSLDRENSGNTIYF. CDR3 DNA: TGTGCCAGCAGCTTGGACAGGGAAAACTCTGGAAACACCATATATTTT.

This clone appeared a few times. The chain is built from TRBV18 and TRBJ2-7; tentatively, D is TRBD2 (5 bases). The CDR3 is 15 residues long. The V end was cut by 2 bases, the J end by 0 bases, with 11 bases between. Germline V gives CDR1 KGHSH, CDR2 LQKENI. The chain's CDR3 is CASSPGSGSSYEQYF. As DNA, the CDR3 is TGTGCCAGCTCACCAGGAAGCGGCAGCTCCTACGAGCAGTACTTC.

V and J are TRBV7-2 and TRBJ2-7; 8 bases line up with TRBD2. The germline CDR1 and CDR2 sequences are SGHTA and FQGNSA. Trimming took 5 bases from V and 4 from J; bases not matched to a gene: 7. The CDR3 is 14 amino acids. CDR3 sequence (DNA): TGTGCCAGCAGCCCGAGCGGGAGTGGTTACGAGCAGTACTTC. This gives the protein CASSPSGSGYEQYF.